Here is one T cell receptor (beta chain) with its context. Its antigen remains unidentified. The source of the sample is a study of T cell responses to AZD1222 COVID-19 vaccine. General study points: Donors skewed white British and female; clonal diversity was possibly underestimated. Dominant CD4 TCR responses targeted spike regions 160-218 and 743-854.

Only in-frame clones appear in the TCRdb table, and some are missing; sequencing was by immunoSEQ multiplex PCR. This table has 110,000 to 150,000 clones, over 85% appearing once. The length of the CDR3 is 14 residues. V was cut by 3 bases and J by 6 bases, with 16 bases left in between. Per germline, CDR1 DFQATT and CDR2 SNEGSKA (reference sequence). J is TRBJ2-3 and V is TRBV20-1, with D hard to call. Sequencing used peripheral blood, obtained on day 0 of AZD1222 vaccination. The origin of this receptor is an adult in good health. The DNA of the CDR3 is TGCAGTGCTAGTTTGAGTCCGTCTGGGGATACGCAGTATTTT. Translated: CSASLSPSGDTQYF.